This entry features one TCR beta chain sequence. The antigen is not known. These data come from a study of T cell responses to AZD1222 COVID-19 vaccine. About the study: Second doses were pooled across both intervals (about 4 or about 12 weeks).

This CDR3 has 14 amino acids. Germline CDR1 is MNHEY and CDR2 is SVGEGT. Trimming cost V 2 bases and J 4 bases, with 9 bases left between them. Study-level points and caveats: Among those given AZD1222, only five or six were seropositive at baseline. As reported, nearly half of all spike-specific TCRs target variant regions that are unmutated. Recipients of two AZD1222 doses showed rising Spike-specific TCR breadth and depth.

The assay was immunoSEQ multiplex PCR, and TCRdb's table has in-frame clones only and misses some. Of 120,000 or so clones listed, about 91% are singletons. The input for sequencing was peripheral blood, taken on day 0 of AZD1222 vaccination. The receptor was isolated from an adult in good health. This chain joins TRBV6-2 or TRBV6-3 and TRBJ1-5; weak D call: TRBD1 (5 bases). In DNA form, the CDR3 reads TGTGCCAGCAGTTACGGAGGGGATAATCAGCCCCAGCATTTT. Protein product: CASSYGGDNQPQHF.